This T cell receptor beta chain appears in the sequencing data of a study of cytomegalovirus exposure and HLA in healthy donors. Across the whole study: The 120 validation repertoires were produced on the same platform as the 720 or so repertoires of the first cohort. This was reported in a later analysis.

Points on this clone: Its antigen remains unknown.

Study-wide results and caveats: Using the classifier, cytomegalovirus status was reportedly diagnosed with high specificity and sensitivity.

CDR1 is KGHSH and CDR2 is LQKENI in the germline V gene. The CDR3 runs 12 residues. The V and J ends lost 8 bases and 3 bases respectively, with 10 bases between them. TCRdb's table, derived via immunoSEQ multiplex PCR, lists solely in-frame clones and lacks some. Of about 220,000 clones listed, approximately 86% are singletons. The V call is TRBV18, the J call TRBJ2-5; tentatively, D is TRBD1 (6 bases). The TCR sequence derives from a young woman in good health and CMV-seronegative. Sample: PBMCs. The CDR3 loop is CASRDTKETQYF. The CDR3 DNA sequence: TGTGCCAGCCGGGACACGAAAGAGACCCAGTACTTC.